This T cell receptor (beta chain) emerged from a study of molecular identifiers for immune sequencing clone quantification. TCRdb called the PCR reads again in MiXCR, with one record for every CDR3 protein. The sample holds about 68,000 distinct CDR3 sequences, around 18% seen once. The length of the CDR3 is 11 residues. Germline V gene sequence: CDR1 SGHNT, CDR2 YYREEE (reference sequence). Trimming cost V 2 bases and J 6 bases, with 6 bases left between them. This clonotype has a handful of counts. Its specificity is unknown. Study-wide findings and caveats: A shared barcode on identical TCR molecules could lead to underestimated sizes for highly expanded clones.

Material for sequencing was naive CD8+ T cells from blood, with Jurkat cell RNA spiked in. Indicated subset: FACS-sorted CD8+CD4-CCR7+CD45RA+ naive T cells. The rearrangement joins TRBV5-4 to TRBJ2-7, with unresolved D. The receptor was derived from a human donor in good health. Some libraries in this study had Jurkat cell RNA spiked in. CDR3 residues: CASSFRREQYF. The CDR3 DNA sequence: TGTGCCAGCAGCTTCCGGCGCGAGCAGTACTTC.